Shown below are 25 T cell receptor beta chains from a single sample sequenced in a study of blood T cell repertoires in COVID-19 (dated by TCRdb to the early 2020s). Libraries came from the immunoSEQ multiplex PCR assay. The source is immuneACCESS, and TCRdb retained only in-frame sequences with V and J called. Part of the clones is not carried over; for the studies checked, unresolved V genes explain less than half of this, and the remainder is unexplained. The sample records some 260,000 clones, 85% to 90% of which are singletons. The ten largest clones represent more than 0.95% of the sample. Sequenced input: peripheral blood. These receptors originate from a woman in her 40s who had recovered from COVID-19.

This clone has a handful of counts. The chain has TRBV2 and TRBJ2-1; 15 bases agree with TRBD2. V lost 6 bases and J lost 5; bases outside the gene matches: 5. Germline CDR1 SNHLY, CDR2 FYNNEI. This CDR3 is built from 16 residues. This CDR3 is CASSPGTSGGNNEQFF. In DNA form, the CDR3 reads TGTGCCAGCAGCCCCGGGACTAGCGGGGGGAACAATGAGCAGTTCTTC.

This chain joins TRBV18 and TRBJ2-5; D remains unclear. The germline gives CDR1 KGHSH, CDR2 LQKENI. The CDR3 length is 16 residues. Trimming took 1 base from V and 4 from J, leaving 16 bases between them. Here the CDR3 DNA reads TGTGCCAGCTCACCACTTTTTTCTGGCGGTCGAGAGACCCAGTACTTC. Protein: CASSPLFSGGRETQYF.

The chain couples TRBV4-3 to TRBJ1-1; D remains unclear. Trimming stripped 1 base from V and 0 bases from J, with 9 bases between. Germline V CDR1 and CDR2: LGHNA, YSLEER. The CDR3 is made up of 15 amino acids. CDR3 coding DNA: TGCGCCAGCAGCCAAGGGGCCAGCATGAACACTGAAGCTTTCTTT. Protein product: CASSQGASMNTEAFF.

The CDR3 sequence: CASSSRTGTNEKLFF. DNA of the CDR3: TGTGCCAGCAGCTCGCGGACAGGGACTAATGAAAAACTGTTTTTT. This rearrangement joins TRBV7-9 to TRBJ1-4; 8 nucleotides agree with TRBD1. Unmatched junction bases numbered 3, after V lost 4 bases and J lost 2 bases. Germline loops: CDR1 SEHNR, CDR2 FQNEAQ (reference sequence). The CDR3 runs to 15 residues.

The chain is built from TRBV7-2 and TRBJ2-5; D gene unclear. The CDR3 extends over 14 amino acids. Trimming shortened V by 1 base and J by 2 bases, and 8 bases separated the two germline ends. Germline V gives CDR1 SGHTA, CDR2 FQGNSA. The CDR3 sequence: CASSLGGLQETQYF. The CDR3, as DNA: TGTGCCAGCAGCTTAGGTGGCTTACAAGAGACCCAGTACTTC.

This rearrangement joins TRBV5-1 to TRBJ2-6; D gene uncertain. The CDR3 loop spans 14 amino acids. Trimming took 4 bases from V and 1 from J, leaving 6 bases between them. CDR1 is SGHRS, CDR2 YFSETQ, per germline. CDR3 loop: CASSPRSGANVLTF. The CDR3 region has the DNA TGCGCCAGCAGCCCCCGTTCTGGGGCCAACGTCCTGACTTTC.

The chain uses TRBV30 and TRBJ2-5; D gene uncertain. The CDR3 is made up of 13 amino acids. The germline CDR1 and CDR2 sequences are GTSNPN and SVGIG (reference sequence). V was cut by 3 bases and J by 1 base, with 9 bases left in between. The CDR3 protein is CAWSGSVQETQYF. The CDR3 DNA sequence: TGTGCCTGGAGCGGTTCGGTCCAAGAGACCCAGTACTTC.

The chain is built from TRBV5-1 and TRBJ1-2; D call uncertain. CDR1 SGHRS and CDR2 YFSETQ come from the germline V gene. CDR3 length equals 14 residues. The germline V and J ends were trimmed by 0 bases and 0 bases, with 6 bases remaining between them. The CDR3 sequence is CASSLAFTNYGYTF. The CDR3 nucleotides read TGCGCCAGCAGCTTGGCCTTTACTAACTATGGCTACACCTTC.

This clone has only a few counts. The J gene is TRBJ2-2, the V gene TRBV13; 14 nucleotides line up with TRBD2. CDR3 size: 17 residues. Per the germline V gene, CDR1 is PRHDT and CDR2 is FYEKMQ (reference sequence). J gave up 5 bases and V 3 bases, and 5 bases lay outside the gene matches. The chain's CDR3 is CASSFGTSGSRTGELFF. In nucleotides, the CDR3 is TGTGCCAGCAGCTTCGGGACTAGCGGGAGTAGGACCGGGGAGCTGTTTTTT.

This chain uses TRBV29-1 with TRBJ2-7; 10 bases are a match to TRBD1. The CDR3 totals 14 residues. Losses at the gene ends were 7 bases for V and 2 bases for J; bases not matched to a gene: 8. The germline V gene has CDR1 SQVTM and CDR2 ANQGSEA. For the CDR3, the DNA is TGCAGCGCTGGGGGCGGGACAGGGGCCTACGAGCAGTACTTC. It is translated as CSAGGGTGAYEQYF.

The chain carries TRBV19 and TRBJ1-2; D is unresolved. CDR3 length: 15 amino acids. V lost 3 bases and J lost 1, with 12 bases in between. The V gene's germline CDR1 is LNHDA and CDR2 SQIVND (reference sequence). CDR3 sequence reads: CASSMQVRSNYGYTF. Here the CDR3 DNA reads TGTGCCAGTAGTATGCAGGTCCGAAGTAACTATGGCTACACCTTC.

This chain joins TRBV5-6 and TRBJ2-2; 12 bases are shared with TRBD2. Losses at the gene ends were 4 bases for V and 1 base for J; bases not matched to a gene: 8. There are 18 residues in the CDR3. Germline V CDR1 and CDR2: SGHDT, YYEEEE. The CDR3 is CASSPRLAGVGNTGELFF. The DNA for the CDR3 is TGTGCCAGCAGCCCTCGACTAGCGGGAGTAGGGAACACCGGGGAGCTGTTTTTT.

V gene TRBV7-2 combines with J gene TRBJ1-5; weak D call: TRBD1 (5 bases). Germline V gene lookup returns CDR1 SGHTA and CDR2 FQGNSA. Trimming left V 5 bases short and J 7 bases short, with 12 bases between. This CDR3 is 13 amino acids long. In DNA form, the CDR3 reads TGTGCCAGCAGCATCGGGGGATGGCAGCCCCAGCATTTT. Translated: CASSIGGWQPQHF.

This clone was seen just once. CDR3 amino acids: CASSYGGSGNTDTQYF. The CDR3 bases are TGTGCCAGCAGTTACGGGGGTAGCGGCAACACAGATACGCAGTATTTT. This chain links TRBV6-5 with TRBJ2-3; a weak D match, TRBD2 (6 bases). Trimming took off 2 bases at V and 2 bases at J, with 14 bases between the two ends. Germline assignment: CDR1 MNHEY and CDR2 SVGAGI. The CDR3 loop spans 16 amino acids.

Concerning this clone: A read error may produce the germline difference seen at one junction end. This chain connects TRBV7-7 to TRBJ2-5; 7 bases match TRBD1. The CDR3 has 14 residues. Germline values: CDR1 SSHAT, CDR2 FNYEAQ (reference sequence). CDR3 bases: TGTGCTAGCAGCCCCGGAGCAGGGGGAGAGACCCAGTACTTC. Its translation is CASSPGAGGETQYF.

The CDR3 DNA follows: TGTGCCAGCAAAGGACTAGCGGGATTTGAGCAGTTCTTC. Protein product: CASKGLAGFEQFF. The J gene is TRBJ2-1, the V gene TRBV5-6; TRBD2 matches 12 bases. Germline CDR1 reads SGHDT; CDR2 reads YYEEEE. The V and J ends lost 6 bases and 9 bases, in that order; junction bases with no gene match: 4. This CDR3 is built from 13 residues.

This clone was picked up a small number of times. The chain joins TRBV12-3 or TRBV12-4 to TRBJ2-7, with a tentative D call TRBD1 (6 bases). Trimming shortened V by 5 bases and J by 2 bases, and 10 bases separated the two germline ends. The CDR3 totals 13 residues. CDR3 coding DNA: TGTGCCAGCAGTCTCACAGGGACCTACGAGCAGTACTTC. Translation: CASSLTGTYEQYF.

The V call is TRBV14, the J call TRBJ1-2; a weak D match, TRBD1 (5 bases). This CDR3 has 13 amino acids. Trimming stripped 1 base from V and 7 bases from J, with 10 bases between. The germline V gene encodes CDR1 SGHDN and CDR2 FVKESK. The DNA of the CDR3 is TGTGCCAGCAGCCAAGTAGTGCAGGGTGGCTACACCTTC. Translation gives CASSQVVQGGYTF.

The rearrangement joins TRBV6-2 or TRBV6-3 to TRBJ1-3, with D hard to call. CDR1 MNHEY and CDR2 SVGEGT come from the germline V gene. This CDR3 comprises 15 residues. V was clipped by 2 bases and J by 0 bases, with 8 bases between them. CDR3 in amino acids: CASSYRGVSGNTIYF. CDR3 coding DNA: TGTGCCAGCAGTTACCGGGGAGTCTCTGGAAACACCATATATTTT.

This rearrangement joins TRBV24-1 to TRBJ2-5; TRBD1 matches at 11 bases. Trimming cost V 4 bases and J 4 bases; bases outside gene matches: 7. This CDR3 is 16 amino acids long. The V gene's germline CDR1 is KGHDR and CDR2 SFDVKD. The CDR3 loop reads CATSDPDRGRRETQYF. CDR3 coding DNA: TGTGCCACCAGTGACCCGGACAGGGGGCGCCGAGAGACCCAGTACTTC.

V is TRBV11-3 and J is TRBJ1-5, with no clear D. Germline CDR1 reads SGHNT; CDR2 reads YENEEA. V was cut by 0 bases and J by 4 bases, with 4 bases left in between. CDR3 length: 13 amino acids. In DNA, the CDR3 is TGTGCCAGCAGCTTAGACAGAAATCAGCCCCAGCATTTT. Its protein product is CASSLDRNQPQHF.

This sequence joins TRBV6-2 or TRBV6-3 and TRBJ1-5; the D gene is possibly TRBD1 (6 bases). The V gene's germline CDR1 is MNHEY and CDR2 SVGEGT. With 4 bases removed from V and 2 bases from J, the gap between germline ends came to 18 bases. The CDR3 loop spans 17 amino acids. CDR3 loop: CASSLGAGVGGNQPQHF. The CDR3, as DNA: TGTGCCAGCAGTTTGGGGGCAGGGGTGGGAGGCAATCAGCCCCAGCATTTT.

This clone occurred once. The chain combines TRBV11-3 with TRBJ2-3, with D tentatively TRBD2 (6 bases). The germline V and J ends were trimmed by 3 bases and 1 base, with 11 bases remaining between them. The CDR3 loop spans 15 amino acids. Per the germline V gene, CDR1 is SGHNT and CDR2 is YENEEA. CDR3 bases: TGTGCCAGCAGCTTGGAGCGGGCCCGCACAGATACGCAGTATTTT. Amino acid sequence: CASSLERARTDTQYF.

The chain uses TRBV7-9 and TRBJ2-1; D remains unclear. The V gene lost 6 bases and the J gene lost 9 bases, with 12 bases spanning the gap. Per the germline V gene, CDR1 is SEHNR and CDR2 is FQNEAQ (reference sequence). The CDR3 loop spans 12 amino acids. CDR3 DNA sequence: TGTGCCAGCAGGCCCGGGTTGGGTGAGCAGTTCTTC. As protein: CASRPGLGEQFF.

V is TRBV23-1 and J is TRBJ2-2; 14 bases are a match to TRBD2. TRBV23-1 is an ORF, and what it does is uncertain. The CDR3 has 17 amino acids. After removal of 3 bases from V and 2 bases from J, the junction contained 2 bases not matched to a gene. The CDR3 spells CASSQGTSGRNTGELFF. The DNA of the CDR3 is TGCGCCAGCAGTCAGGGGACTAGCGGGAGAAACACCGGGGAGCTGTTTTTT.